This T cell receptor beta chain comes out of a study of fetal regulatory T cell absence and autoimmunity. The CDR3 has 16 amino acids. V dropped 5 bases and J dropped 1 base, with 15 bases sitting between them. Germline CDR1 reads LNHDA; CDR2 reads SQIVND (reference sequence). This was a survey-level run. Repertoires were generated with immunoSEQ multiplex PCR, while TCRdb's copy carries only in-frame clones and drops some. The data hold some 87,000 clones, with approximately 79% observed a single time. The TCR sequence derives from a male donor with IPEX syndrome. The source material was pancreas tissue. This chain joins TRBV19 and TRBJ1-5; D perhaps matches TRBD1 (6 bases). The CDR3 sequence: CASSVSQGSSNQPQHF. The CDR3 region has the DNA TGTGCCAGTAGTGTTTCACAGGGAAGCAGCAATCAGCCCCAGCATTTT.